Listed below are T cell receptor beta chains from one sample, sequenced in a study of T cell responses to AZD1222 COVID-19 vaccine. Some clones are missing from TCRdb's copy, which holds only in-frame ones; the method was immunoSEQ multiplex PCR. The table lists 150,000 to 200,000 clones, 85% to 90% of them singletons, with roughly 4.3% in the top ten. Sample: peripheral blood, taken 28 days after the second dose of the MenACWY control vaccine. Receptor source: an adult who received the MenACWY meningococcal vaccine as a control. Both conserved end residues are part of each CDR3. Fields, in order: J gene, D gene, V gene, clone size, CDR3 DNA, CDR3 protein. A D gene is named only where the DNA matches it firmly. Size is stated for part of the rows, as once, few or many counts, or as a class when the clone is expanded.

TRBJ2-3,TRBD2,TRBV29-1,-,TGCAGCGTGCCGCCGGAGGGAGGGGCAGATACGCAGTATTTT,CSVPPEGGADTQYF
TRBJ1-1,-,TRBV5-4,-,TGTGCCAGCAGCTTGAACACTGAAGCTTTCTTT,CASSLNTEAFF
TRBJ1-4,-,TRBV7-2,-,TGTGCCAGCAGCTTTGATCGATCTAATGAAAAACTGTTTTTT,CASSFDRSNEKLFF
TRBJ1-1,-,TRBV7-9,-,TGTGCCAGCAGCTTAGATCAGGGGCCCACTGAAGCTTTCTTT,CASSLDQGPTEAFF
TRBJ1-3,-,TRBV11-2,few,TGTGCCAGCAGCTCCGGGACTTCTGGAAACACCATATATTTT,CASSSGTSGNTIYF
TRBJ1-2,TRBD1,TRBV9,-,TGTGCCAGCAGCGTAGGCGACAGGGGCGATGGCTACACCTTC,CASSVGDRGDGYTF
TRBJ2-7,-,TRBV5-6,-,TGTGCCAGCAGCTTCTCCTACGAGCAGTACTTC,CASSFSYEQYF
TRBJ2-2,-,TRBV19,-,TGTGCCAGTAGTATTCCTACAGGCGGACACACCGGGGAGCTGTTTTTT,CASSIPTGGHTGELFF
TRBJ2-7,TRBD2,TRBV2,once,TGTGCCAGCAGGCCCACTAGCGGGATTAGCAGCGAGCAGTACTTC,CASRPTSGISSEQYF
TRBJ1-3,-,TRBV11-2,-,TGTGCCAGCAGCATACAGGAGGGAAACACCATATATTTT,CASSIQEGNTIYF
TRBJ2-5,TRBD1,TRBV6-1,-,TGTGCCAGCAGTGACAGGGGGTCAAAGACCCAGTACTTC,CASSDRGSKTQYF
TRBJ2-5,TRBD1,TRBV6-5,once,TGTGCCAGCAGTCCGACAGGGGTCAACGAAGAGACCCAGTACTTC,CASSPTGVNEETQYF
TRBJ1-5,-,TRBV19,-,TGTGCCAGTAGCGGGTGGCGGGATAGCAATCAGCCCCAGCATTTT,CASSGWRDSNQPQHF
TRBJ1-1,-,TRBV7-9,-,TGTGCCAGCAGCTCAACCCAGGGGAGGACTGAAGCTTTCTTT,CASSSTQGRTEAFF
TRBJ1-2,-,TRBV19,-,TGTGCCAGTAGTATCGGAGGGAACTATGGCTACACCTTC,CASSIGGNYGYTF
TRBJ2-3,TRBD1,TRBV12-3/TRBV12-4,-,TGTGCCAGCACTTCTGCAGGGGGCCAGCAGTATTTT,CASTSAGGQQYF
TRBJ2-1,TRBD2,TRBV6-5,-,TGTGCCAGCAGTAGCTTAGCGGGGGGCTACAATGAGCAGTTCTTC,CASSSLAGGYNEQFF
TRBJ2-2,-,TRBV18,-,TGTGCCAGCTCACCAACACAAGCGAACACCGGGGAGCTGTTTTTT,CASSPTQANTGELFF
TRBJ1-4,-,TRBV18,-,TGTGCCAGCTCACATCAGCCGCGGGGGCAGGAAAAACTGTTTTTT,CASSHQPRGQEKLFF
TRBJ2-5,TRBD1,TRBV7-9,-,TGTGCCAGCAGCTCGGGACAGGGAGAGACCCAGTACTTC,CASSSGQGETQYF
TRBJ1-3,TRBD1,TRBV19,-,TGTGCCAGTAGTAGGCCCCGGGACAGCGGAGCTGGAAACACCATATATTTT,CASSRPRDSGAGNTIYF
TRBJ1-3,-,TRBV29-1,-,TGCAGCGTTGTGACAGCTACTGGAAACACCATATATTTT,CSVVTATGNTIYF
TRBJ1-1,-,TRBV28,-,TGTGCCAGCACTATAACCGGGTCCCACACTGAAGCTTTCTTT,CASTITGSHTEAFF
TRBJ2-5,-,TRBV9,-,TGTGCCAGCAATGTGGAAGGGGGTAACCCCCGGCGTCAAGAGACCCAGTACTTC,CASNVEGGNPRRQETQYF
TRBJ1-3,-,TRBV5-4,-,TGTGCCAGCAGCTCTTTTGCGGGAAACACCATATATTTT,CASSSFAGNTIYF
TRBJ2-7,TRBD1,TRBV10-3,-,TGTGCCATTGGGACAGGGGGCTCCTACGAGCAGTACTTC,CAIGTGGSYEQYF
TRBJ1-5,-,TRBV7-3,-,TGTGCCAGCAGCGCCGTGGGGGGCGCGGATCAGCCCCAGCATTTT,CASSAVGGADQPQHF
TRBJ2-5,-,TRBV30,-,TGTGCCTGGATTGCTCATGGGACCCAGTACTTC,CAWIAHGTQYF
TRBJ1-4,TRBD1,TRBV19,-,TGTGCCAGTAGCGTCCGGACAGGGAGAGATGAAAAACTGTTTTTT,CASSVRTGRDEKLFF
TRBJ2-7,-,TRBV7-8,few,TGTGCCAGCCTCACGCCGATAAGGGGCACAACCCCTATAACCTACGAGCAGTACTTC,CASLTPIRGTTPITYEQYF
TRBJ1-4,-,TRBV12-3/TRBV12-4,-,TGTGCCAGCAGTCTCAGGGAGGGTGAAAAACTGTTTTTT,CASSLREGEKLFF
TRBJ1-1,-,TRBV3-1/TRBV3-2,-,TGTGCCAGCAGCCAATTTTCCGGTGCCACTGAAGCTTTCTTT,CASSQFSGATEAFF
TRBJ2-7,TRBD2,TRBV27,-,TGTGCCAGCGTCAACCTAGGCGGGAGTTCCTACGAGCAGTACTTC,CASVNLGGSSYEQYF
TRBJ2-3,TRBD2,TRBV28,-,TGTGCCAGCAGTTTTGGCGGGAGGATCGCAGATACGCAGTATTTT,CASSFGGRIADTQYF
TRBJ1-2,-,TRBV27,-,TGTGCCAGCACTTTTTCAACGGATAATAACTATGGCTACACCTTC,CASTFSTDNNYGYTF
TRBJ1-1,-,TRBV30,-,TGTGCCTGGAGCGGGACCCTGAACACTGAAGCTTTCTTT,CAWSGTLNTEAFF
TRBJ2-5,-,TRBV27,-,TGTGCCAGCAGTTTATCGGTCAGGCGGGAGACCCAGTACTTC,CASSLSVRRETQYF
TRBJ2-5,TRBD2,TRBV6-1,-,TGTGCCAGCAGTGTTGTGACTAGCGGGAGCGGAGAGACCCAGTACTTC,CASSVVTSGSGETQYF
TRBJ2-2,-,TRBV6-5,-,TGTGCCAGCAGTTACTCCTATGTTAAGAACACCGGGGAGCTGTTTTTT,CASSYSYVKNTGELFF
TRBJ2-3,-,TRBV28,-,TGTGCCAGCAGTTGGGGAACGGAGGCGAGCACAGATACGCAGTATTTT,CASSWGTEASTDTQYF
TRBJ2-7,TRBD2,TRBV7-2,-,TGTGCCAGCAGCCCGATAGGACTAGCGGGGTCTGGGGAGCAGTACTTC,CASSPIGLAGSGEQYF
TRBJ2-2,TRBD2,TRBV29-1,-,TGCAGCGTTGTGCGGGAGGCGGGGACCGGGGAGCTGTTTTTT,CSVVREAGTGELFF
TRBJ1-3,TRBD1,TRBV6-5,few,TGTGCCAGCAGGGAGGGACAGGGGGCTGGAGACACCATATATTTT,CASREGQGAGDTIYF
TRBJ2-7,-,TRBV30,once,TGTGCCTGGAGTCCTGGAGGGATCGAGCAGTACTTC,CAWSPGGIEQYF
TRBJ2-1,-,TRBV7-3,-,TGTGCCAGCAGCTTGAATGGACTACAATCCTACAATGAGCAGTTCTTC,CASSLNGLQSYNEQFF
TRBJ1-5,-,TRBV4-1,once,TGCGCCAGCAGCCCATTGACTAATCAGCCCCAGCATTTT,CASSPLTNQPQHF
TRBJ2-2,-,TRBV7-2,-,TGTGCCAGCAGCCCTTCTTGGGGAGAAGAAACCGGGGAGCTGTTTTTT,CASSPSWGEETGELFF
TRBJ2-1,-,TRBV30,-,TGTGCCTGGGCGCTAGGAGAAGGCAATGAGCAGTTCTTC,CAWALGEGNEQFF
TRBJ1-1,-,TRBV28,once,TGTGCCAGCATAATTAACACTGAAGCTTTCTTT,CASIINTEAFF
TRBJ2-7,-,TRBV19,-,TGTGCCAGTAGGGCAGGTGGGACCTACGAGCAGTACTTC,CASRAGGTYEQYF